This T cell receptor beta chain was captured by sequencing in a study of TIL therapy for anti-PD-1-resistant metastatic lung cancer. Study-wide context: Tumors were harvested before any PD-1/PD-L1 blockade. Patients had a median age of 54 years (range about 38-85).

The immunoSEQ assay was v3. The assay was immunoSEQ multiplex PCR, and TCRdb's table has in-frame clones only and misses some. The data hold about 46,000 clones, with 65% to 90% observed a single time. Time point: pre-treatment sample, taken before nivolumab and TIL therapy. Stage 4 NSCLC adults joined between October 2017 and early 2020. CDR1 and CDR2 (germline): SGHAT, FQDESV (reference sequence). This CDR3 has 16 amino acids. J lost 6 bases, V lost 5 bases, and 15 bases had no gene match. The rearrangement joins TRBV11-1 to TRBJ2-7, with 8 bases aligning to TRBD2. The sequencing here drew on blood, taken at baseline. This receptor was obtained from a person aged 25-85 years with non-small cell lung cancer. CDR3 amino acids: CASSPRTGLVSPEQYF. The DNA for the CDR3 is TGTGCCAGCAGCCCTCGGACGGGACTAGTCTCCCCCGAGCAGTACTTC.